Listed below are T cell receptor beta chains from one sample, sequenced in a study of T cell responses to AZD1222 COVID-19 vaccine. The table came from immunoSEQ multiplex PCR; TCRdb's copy has only in-frame clones and leaves some out. The sample holds 94,000 or so clones; 85% to 90% are singletons and the top ten take about 25%. The sample here was peripheral blood, taken on day 0 of AZD1222 vaccination. The receptor source for this set is an adult in good health. CDR3s include the opening cysteine and the closing phenylalanine or tryptophan. D genes are given only for firm matches. The size of a clone is reported for some rows only, either as once, few or many, or as a class for expanded clones.

j_call d_call v_call clone_size cdr3_aa cdr3_nt
TRBJ1-5 NA TRBV3-1/TRBV3-2 NA CASSQGWGNQPQHF TGTGCCAGCAGCCAGGGATGGGGCAATCAGCCCCAGCATTTT
TRBJ2-7 TRBD1 TRBV25-1 NA CASSNSRDRGGDEQYF TGTGCCAGCAGTAACTCCCGGGACAGGGGAGGGGACGAGCAGTACTTC
TRBJ1-2 NA TRBV30 once CAWRFRTRARSGYTF TGTGCCTGGAGATTCAGGACCAGGGCGCGATCTGGCTACACCTTC
TRBJ2-7 NA TRBV5-1 NA CASSLPDSLSYEQYF TGCGCCAGCAGCCTCCCAGACAGCCTCTCCTACGAGCAGTACTTC
TRBJ2-7 TRBD1 TRBV6-5 NA CASSYSGGMGYEQYF TGTGCCAGCAGTTACTCAGGGGGCATGGGCTACGAGCAGTACTTC
TRBJ1-1 NA TRBV28 NA CASSSGTVEAFF TGTGCCAGCAGTTCCGGGACCGTTGAAGCTTTCTTT
TRBJ2-7 NA TRBV9 NA CASSLTSGTTQGEQYF TGTGCCAGCAGCCTCACCTCGGGGACGACTCAGGGCGAGCAGTACTTC
TRBJ2-7 NA TRBV7-3 once CASSPGIEQYF TGTGCCAGCAGCCCCGGGATCGAGCAGTACTTC
TRBJ2-7 NA TRBV23-1 NA CASSQGERCEQYF TGCGCCAGCAGTCAGGGGGAAAGGTGCGAGCAGTACTTC
TRBJ2-7 NA TRBV5-6 NA CASRTLLGEQYF TGTGCCAGCAGGACACTGTTAGGCGAGCAGTACTTC
TRBJ2-5 NA TRBV7-9 NA CASIRDGGVGETQYF TGTGCCAGCATCAGGGACGGTGGGGTTGGAGAGACCCAGTACTTC
TRBJ2-7 TRBD2 TRBV27 NA CASRPEGTIPFSSYEQYF TGTGCCAGCAGACCTGAGGGGACTATACCTTTTAGCTCCTACGAGCAGTACTTC
TRBJ2-1 NA TRBV11-3 NA CASSLRDGAYNEQFF TGTGCCAGCAGCCTCAGGGACGGAGCCTACAATGAGCAGTTCTTC
TRBJ2-7 TRBD1 TRBV13 once CASSLEGQEPQYF TGTGCCAGCAGCTTAGAGGGACAGGAACCGCAGTACTTC
TRBJ1-2 NA TRBV6-4 NA CASSDFGGYGYTF TGTGCCAGCAGTGACTTCGGAGGCTATGGCTACACCTTC
TRBJ2-7 NA TRBV6-2/TRBV6-3 NA CASSSPLRGGPYEQYF TGTGCCAGCAGTTCCCCCCTTCGAGGGGGGCCCTACGAGCAGTACTTC
TRBJ2-1 NA TRBV19 NA CASSRGGTTYNEQFF TGTGCCAGTAGTAGGGGAGGAACAACCTACAATGAGCAGTTCTTC
TRBJ2-6 NA TRBV6-4 NA CASSDSRTNSGANVLTF TGTGCCAGCAGTGACTCCAGGACAAACTCTGGGGCCAACGTCCTGACTTTC
TRBJ2-1 NA TRBV27 NA CASSRRGFTYNEQFF TGTGCCAGCAGTAGGAGGGGTTTCACCTACAATGAGCAGTTCTTC
TRBJ1-6 NA TRBV30 once CAWSPQNSPLHF TGTGCCTGGAGTCCCCAAAATTCACCCCTCCACTTT
TRBJ2-1 TRBD2 TRBV5-4 NA CASSFKAGGLSEQFF TGTGCCAGCAGCTTTAAAGCGGGAGGGTTATCTGAGCAGTTCTTC
TRBJ2-1 NA TRBV7-3 NA CASSLGRAWDEQFF TGTGCCAGCAGCTTAGGCCGAGCGTGGGATGAGCAGTTCTTC
TRBJ2-5 NA TRBV11-2 NA CASSLSLRETQYF TGTGCCAGCAGCTTGAGTCTGAGAGAGACCCAGTACTTC
TRBJ2-7 NA TRBV20-1 NA CSAPGAYEQYF TGCAGTGCTCCAGGGGCTTACGAGCAGTACTTC
TRBJ2-7 NA TRBV4-1 NA CASSQARGGLNYEQYF TGCGCCAGCAGCCAAGCTAGGGGGGGCCTTAACTACGAGCAGTACTTC
TRBJ2-5 NA TRBV27 NA CASGTVRPPGRETQYF TGTGCCAGTGGCACAGTCAGGCCCCCAGGGAGGGAGACCCAGTACTTC
TRBJ1-6 TRBD1 TRBV6-5 NA CASRTGTGSSPLHF TGTGCCAGCAGAACCGGGACAGGGAGTTCACCCCTCCACTTT
TRBJ1-5 TRBD1 TRBV6-5 NA CASSSLTGGNQPQHF TGTGCCAGCAGCTCACTAACAGGGGGCAATCAGCCCCAGCATTTT
TRBJ2-3 NA TRBV7-2 NA CASSLVRLADTQYF TGTGCCAGCAGCTTAGTTCGGTTGGCAGATACGCAGTATTTT
TRBJ2-7 TRBD1 TRBV10-3 NA CAISEGTAIYEQYF TGTGCCATCAGTGAGGGGACAGCCATCTACGAGCAGTACTTC
TRBJ2-3 NA TRBV7-2 NA CASSPAGASGPTPAF TGTGCCAGCAGCCCGGCGGGGGCTAGCGGTCCAACACCGGCTTTT
TRBJ2-7 TRBD1 TRBV5-6 NA CASFKFDRDSPYEQYF TGTGCCAGCTTTAAGTTCGACCGGGACAGTCCCTACGAGCAGTACTTC
TRBJ1-4 NA TRBV4-2 NA CASSQEARRPVGEKLFF TGTGCCAGCAGCCAAGAGGCCAGGCGTCCGGTCGGAGAAAAACTGTTTTTT
TRBJ2-4 NA TRBV9 NA CASSVGGGTNIQYF TGTGCCAGCAGCGTAGGGGGGGGCACCAACATTCAGTACTTC
TRBJ1-5 TRBD1 TRBV27 NA CASSSTGVSSNQPQHF TGTGCCAGCAGTTCTACAGGGGTCTCTAGCAATCAGCCCCAGCATTTT
TRBJ2-3 NA TRBV12-3/TRBV12-4 NA CASSFLRDTQYF TGTGCCAGCAGCTTCCTGAGAGATACGCAGTATTTT
TRBJ2-7 TRBD2 TRBV28 NA CASTPTSGSSYEQYF TGTGCCAGCACCCCGACGAGCGGGAGCTCCTACGAGCAGTACTTC
TRBJ2-2 NA TRBV28 NA CASSPLPNTGELFF TGTGCCAGCAGTCCCCTCCCGAACACCGGGGAGCTGTTTTTT
TRBJ2-7 NA TRBV25-1 NA CASSDRYEQYF TGTGCCAGCAGTGACCGATACGAGCAGTACTTC
TRBJ2-3 NA TRBV5-6 NA CASSPFPDTTDTQYF TGTGCCAGCAGCCCGTTCCCCGACACCACAGATACGCAGTATTTT
TRBJ2-5 TRBD1 TRBV2 NA CASTDRGTGLETQYF TGTGCCAGCACTGACAGGGGGACAGGGCTAGAGACCCAGTACTTC
TRBJ2-1 NA TRBV29-1 NA CSDGHTPNEQFF TGCAGCGACGGACACACCCCCAATGAGCAGTTCTTC
TRBJ1-5 NA TRBV25-1 NA CASSERGIYENQPQHF TGTGCCAGCAGTGAACGAGGAATTTATGAAAATCAGCCCCAGCATTTT
TRBJ2-7 TRBD2 TRBV27 NA CASSLLAAGTSRLQYF TGTGCCAGCAGTTTATTGGCTGCCGGGACTAGCCGCCTGCAGTACTTC
TRBJ1-2 NA TRBV6-1 NA CASSETGSNYGYTF TGTGCCAGCAGTGAAACAGGATCTAACTATGGCTACACCTTC
TRBJ1-3 NA TRBV19 once CASSIPLWAGRSSGNTIYF TGTGCCAGTAGTATACCCCTCTGGGCAGGGCGAAGCTCTGGAAACACCATATATTTT
TRBJ2-5 NA TRBV2 NA CASTTNVNKETQYF TGTGCCAGCACTACGAACGTCAACAAAGAGACCCAGTACTTC
TRBJ2-7 TRBD1 TRBV4-3 NA CASSQLIGTGYEQYF TGCGCCAGCAGCCAATTAATCGGGACAGGCTACGAGCAGTACTTC
TRBJ2-3 TRBD1 TRBV7-9 NA CASSLEGAFTDTQYF TGTGCCAGCAGCTTAGAGGGGGCCTTTACAGATACGCAGTATTTT
TRBJ2-3 TRBD1 TRBV19 NA CASSTWDSYTDTQYF TGTGCCAGTAGTACCTGGGACAGTTACACAGATACGCAGTATTTT
TRBJ2-1 TRBD2 TRBV5-4 NA CASSPGTSVHNEQFF TGTGCCAGCAGCCCCGGGACTAGCGTTCACAATGAGCAGTTCTTC
TRBJ2-1 TRBD1 TRBV6-5 NA CASSYGTGGYNEQFF TGTGCCAGCAGTTACGGGACAGGGGGTTACAATGAGCAGTTCTTC
TRBJ2-1 TRBD2 TRBV6-2/TRBV6-3 NA CASSYLAGGPIGQFF TGTGCCAGCAGTTACCTAGCGGGAGGTCCAATCGGGCAGTTCTTC